This T cell receptor (beta chain) was retrieved from a study of blood T cell repertoires in COVID-19 (dated by TCRdb to 2019 to 2021). Study-wide context: The collaborator samples originated in the United States, Italy and Spain and spanned the acute and convalescent phases of COVID-19. The prospective study material was composed of cDNA or gDNA derived from T cells, B-cell-depleted T cells, or PBMCs. The dataset comprised deeply sampled blood TCRbeta repertoires from subjects exposed to, actively infected with, or recovered from COVID-19. The repertoires were released in a freely available public database meant as a resource for research on the immune response to SARS-CoV-2. Samples came from the ongoing ImmuneRACE study (first 160 participants) plus 1,254 subjects from 6 global collaborators. Sample metadata almost always included a de-identified subject ID, COVID-19 status, age in years and sex. Where available, HLA class I and class II types were taken from metadata supplied by the sample provider and were not determined by assay-based typing. The paper's findings and limits, for the study overall: The quantity of clinical and demographic metadata differed by source and by participant and was supplied without curation.

TCRbeta CDR3 regions were amplified from genomic DNA using the immunoSEQ Assay, a bias-controlled multiplex PCR. Under the source paper's analysis protocol: Nucleated cell counts per sample were estimated from amplification of reference gene primers within the assay. To quantify the absolute abundance of each unique TCRbeta CDR3 rearrangement, sequence reads were collapsed and filtered. For each sample, productive Simpson clonality was calculated by taking the square root of Simpson's diversity index across productive rearrangements. TCRdb's version of the immuneACCESS table is confined to in-frame rearrangements and falls short of the full clone set. An unresolved V gene accounts for under half of the shortfall where checked; the remainder is of unknown origin. Clone size and V and J calls were adopted from that table, with D and trimming inferred from the DNA. A total of 250,000 to 350,000 clones appear in this sample, roughly 90% of them only once. 3.5% to 4.5% of the sample lies in the top ten.

Taken from the germline V gene, the CDR1 and CDR2 loops are ENHRY and SYGVKD. The CDR3 runs 13 residues from the cysteine to the phenylalanine. The entry retains the CDR3 DNA only, 39 bases that are in frame from base 1. V ends up 5 bases short and J 15 bases short, with an unmatched junction base count of 4. Participants in the prospective study were enrolled through a virtual design, were aged roughly 18 to 90 years, and lived in roughly 24 United States geographic areas. In the prospective study, cohorts were assigned on the basis of participant-reported clinical history obtained from a screening survey and a study questionnaire. In the prospective study, mobile phlebotomists collected whole blood, serum and a nasopharyngeal or oropharyngeal swab from each participant. Additional blood draws and questionnaires over an approximately two-month period could optionally be provided by prospective study participants. Before DNA extraction, blood samples from the prospective study were shipped at room temperature or frozen.

As to this clone: The antigen it recognizes is unknown. Base quality data are lacking; no much larger clone is found one base away.

The receptor was derived from a woman between 18 and 29 years old with acute COVID-19. Sequencing used PBMCs or T cells enriched from blood (not recorded which). Recombination linked TRBV10-3 to TRBJ2-1, with 16 bases in between that match TRBD2. The nucleotide sequence reads TGTGCCATCAGTCCGGGACTAGCGGGAGGGGCGTTCTTC. The encoded protein is CAISPGLAGGAFF.